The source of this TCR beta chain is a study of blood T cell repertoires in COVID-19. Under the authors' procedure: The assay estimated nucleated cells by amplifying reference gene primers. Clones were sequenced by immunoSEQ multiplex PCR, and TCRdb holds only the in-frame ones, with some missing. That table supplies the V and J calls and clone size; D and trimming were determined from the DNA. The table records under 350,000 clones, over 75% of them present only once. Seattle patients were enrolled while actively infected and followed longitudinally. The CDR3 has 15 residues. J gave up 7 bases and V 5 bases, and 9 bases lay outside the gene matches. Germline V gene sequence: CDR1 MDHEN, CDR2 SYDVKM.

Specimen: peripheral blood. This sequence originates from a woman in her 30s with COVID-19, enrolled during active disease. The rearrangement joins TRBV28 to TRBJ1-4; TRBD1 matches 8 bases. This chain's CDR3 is CASSPPTGVGEKLFF. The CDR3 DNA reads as TGTGCCAGCAGTCCGCCGACAGGGGTGGGTGAAAAACTGTTTTTT.